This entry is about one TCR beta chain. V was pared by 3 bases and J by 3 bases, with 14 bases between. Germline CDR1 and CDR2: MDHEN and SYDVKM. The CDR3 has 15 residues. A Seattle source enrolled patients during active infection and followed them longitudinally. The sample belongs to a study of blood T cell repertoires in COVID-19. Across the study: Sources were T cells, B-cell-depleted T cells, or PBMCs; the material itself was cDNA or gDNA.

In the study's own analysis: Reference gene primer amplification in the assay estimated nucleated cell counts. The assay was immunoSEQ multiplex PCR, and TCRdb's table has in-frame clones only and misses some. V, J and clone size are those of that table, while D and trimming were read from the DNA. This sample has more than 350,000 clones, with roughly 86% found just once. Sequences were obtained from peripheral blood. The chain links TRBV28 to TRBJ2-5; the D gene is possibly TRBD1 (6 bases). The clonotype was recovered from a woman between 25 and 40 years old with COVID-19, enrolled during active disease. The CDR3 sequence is CASSLLGAVKETQYF. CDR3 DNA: TGTGCCAGCAGTTTGCTGGGGGCCGTTAAAGAGACCCAGTACTTC.